Included here is one TCR beta chain sequence, with context. These data come from a study of beta chain features in type 1 diabetes. V shed 11 bases, J shed 8 bases, and the junction held 7 bases outside the gene matches. The CDR3 sequence is 11 residues long. Germline CDR1 and CDR2: MDHEN and SYDVKM. Expressed TCRB transcripts were sequenced because the isolated RNA had all been reverse transcribed beforehand. This table comes from immunoSEQ multiplex PCR, and its TCRdb copy is limited to in-frame clones, with some not included. The table lists hundreds of thousands of clones, 15% of them singletons, with about 0.097% in the top ten.

The clonotype comes from a man between 18 and 29 years old in good health. The sample taken for sequencing was naive CD4+ T cells from blood. The rearrangement joins TRBV28 to TRBJ1-2; 8 bases align to TRBD1. The CDR3 protein is CAWQGAGGYTF. CDR3 nucleotides: TGTGCCTGGCAGGGGGCTGGGGGCTACACCTTC.